This T cell receptor (beta chain) was sequenced in a study of blood T cell repertoires in COVID-19 (dated by TCRdb to 2020 to 2022). About the full investigation: Samples covering the acute and convalescent phases of COVID-19 were provided by collaborators in the United States, Italy and Spain. Sample metadata almost always included a de-identified subject ID, COVID-19 status, age in years and sex. The repertoires were released in a freely available public database meant as a resource for research on the immune response to SARS-CoV-2. HLA class I and class II types, where available, came from metadata supplied by the sample provider rather than from assay-based typing. The dataset comprised deeply sampled blood TCRbeta repertoires from subjects exposed to, actively infected with, or recovered from COVID-19. The samples were drawn from the first 160 participants of the ongoing ImmuneRACE study and from some 1,300 subjects provided by 6 global collaborators. The material from the prospective study consisted of cDNA or gDNA derived from T cells, B-cell-depleted T cells, or PBMCs.

The cysteine opens and the phenylalanine closes a CDR3 of 16 amino acids. Just the 48-base CDR3 DNA is kept, in frame starting at base 1. V has 5 bases trimmed and J has 1 base trimmed; junction bases matching no gene number 7. Based on the germline V gene (reference sequence), the CDR1 and CDR2 sequences are LGHDT and YNNKEL. With regard to this clone: Its antigen is not yet known. The input lacks base qualities; no much larger clone sits a single base away.

Whole blood was collected in K2EDTA tubes by collaborating institutions according to the institutions' own protocols. For TCRbeta analysis, collaborators shipped samples as frozen whole blood, isolated PBMCs, or DNA extracted from either of those sample types. TCRbeta CDR3 regions were amplified from genomic DNA by means of the immunoSEQ Assay, a bias-controlled multiplex PCR. Per the original workflow: Within the assay, amplification of reference gene primers was used to estimate how many nucleated cells each sample contained. To quantify the absolute abundance of each unique TCRbeta CDR3 rearrangement, sequence reads were collapsed and filtered. For each sample, productive Simpson clonality was calculated by taking the square root of Simpson's diversity index across productive rearrangements. TCRdb retrieved this table from immuneACCESS and kept in-frame rearrangements only. Not all clones are present; in checked studies, unresolved V genes account for under half, and no reason is known for the remainder. V and J calls and clone size are copied from that table; D and trimming were computed from the DNA. For this sample there are about 170,000 clones; 90% appear just once. Of the sample, approximately 0.5% falls within the top ten clones.

Study-level results and caveats: Clinical and demographic metadata were provided uncurated, with the amount varying by source and participant.

This TCR was recovered from a middle-aged man with acute or convalescent COVID-19. This receptor chain uses TRBV3-1 (or the pseudogene TRBV3-2) and TRBJ1-5, and TRBD1 aligns with 8 junction nucleotides. Sequencing used peripheral blood. The sequenced DNA: TGTGCCAGCAGCTCGGACAGGGCCATAAGCAATCAGCCCCAGCATTTT. This sequence encodes CASSSDRAISNQPQHF.